This T cell receptor (beta chain) was captured by sequencing in a study of CD8+ T cells in alopecia areata. Study background: Affected scalp percentage set treated patients' severity scores. Study-level points and caveats: Scalp clonality dropped significantly under tofacitinib, as did expanded CD8+ top-100 clones.

Following RNA extraction, reverse transcription yielded cDNA that acted as the sequencing template. The protocol was immunoSEQ multiplex PCR, while the TCRdb copy is restricted to in-frame clones and leaves out a portion. The data contain about 270,000 clones, 50% to 75% of them seen just once; the ten biggest clones take up roughly 0.93%. Between the trimmed V and J ends, which lost 10 bases and 3 bases, there was a span of 15 bases. The germline CDR1 and CDR2 sequences are ENHRY and SYGVKD. There are 13 residues in the CDR3. Details on this clone: No antigen is known for it.

As for treatment: oral pan-JAK inhibitor, 5-10 mg twice daily. Both peripheral blood and punch biopsies of lesional scalp skin were obtained from patients who had alopecia areata. Separation by sorting yielded CD4+ and CD8+ T cells from PBMCs. The chain combines TRBV10-3 with TRBJ2-5, with D tentatively TRBD1 (6 bases). The sequence came from a human donor with alopecia areata. The sample was CD4+ T cells sorted from blood, taken at week 52, from a patient treated with tofacitinib. CDR3 DNA: TGTGCCACCGCCCTGGCAGGGGAAGAGACCCAGTACTTC. Encoded protein: CATALAGEETQYF.